Included here is one T cell receptor beta chain sequence, with context. The data derive from a study of response to subunit inactivated influenza vaccine. TCRdb reprocessed the RT-PCR reads with MiXCR, giving one entry per CDR3 protein. The sample includes hundreds of thousands of distinct CDR3 sequences, 25% seen only once; the top ten take 1.5% to 2%. V lost 5 bases, J lost 4 bases, and 14 bases lay in between. CDR1 SGHTA and CDR2 FQGNSA come from the germline V gene. The CDR3 consists of 15 residues. The chain is built from TRBV7-2 and TRBJ2-2; no reliable D call. This TCR was recovered from a middle-aged man who received an inactivated influenza vaccine. The sequencing used CD4+ T cells sorted from PBMCs, collected roughly 5 days after vaccination. The CDR3: CASSPAPGSTGELFF. In DNA form, the CDR3 reads TGTGCCAGCAGCCCAGCGCCCGGAAGCACCGGGGAGCTGTTTTTT.